The 6 T cell receptor beta chains reported below all come from one sample, sequenced in a study of radiation and T cells in renal cell carcinoma. Time point denoted: blood 4 weeks post-SBRT, at nephrectomy. Stated treatment: 15 Gy SBRT to primary tumor, nephrectomy 4 weeks later. The protocol was immunoSEQ multiplex PCR, while the TCRdb copy is restricted to in-frame clones and leaves out a portion. The sample shows 90,000 to 100,000 clones, approximately 82% of them seen only once. The sequences come from blood, collected from a patient whose treatment included radiotherapy and nephrectomy. The receptors were sampled from a man aged 55-75 years with renal cell carcinoma.

This sequence joins TRBV5-1 and TRBJ2-5, with 8 nucleotides matching TRBD1. CDR1 is SGHRS, CDR2 YFSETQ, per germline. CDR3 length: 14 amino acids. The trim removed 5 bases at V and 4 bases at J, leaving 7 bases unmatched. The CDR3 is CASRAQGAAETQYF. In DNA form, the CDR3 reads TGCGCCAGCAGGGCCCAGGGGGCAGCAGAGACCCAGTACTTC.

The chain has TRBV2 and TRBJ1-4; no clear D gene. The germline V gene encodes CDR1 SNHLY and CDR2 FYNNEI. Trimming shortened V by 4 bases and J by 11 bases, and 17 bases separated the two germline ends. The CDR3 totals 14 residues. CDR3 amino acids: CASSVGGPFGKLFF. The CDR3 DNA sequence: TGTGCCAGCAGTGTGGGCGGACCCTTTGGGAAACTGTTTTTT.

This sequence joins TRBV7-2 and TRBJ1-5, with 8 bases that match TRBD1. Germline loops: CDR1 SGHTA, CDR2 FQGNSA. There are 16 residues in the CDR3. The V segment lost 5 bases and the J segment 5 bases; nucleotides outside the gene matches: 11. CDR3 in amino acids: CASSPGTGPFDQPQHF. The DNA for the CDR3 is TGTGCCAGCAGCCCCGGGACAGGCCCTTTCGATCAGCCCCAGCATTTT.

The rearrangement links TRBV4-2 to TRBJ2-3; weak D call: TRBD2 (6 bases). Germline values: CDR1 LGHNA, CDR2 YNFKEQ. V was trimmed by 0 bases and J by 4 bases, leaving 11 bases between them. The CDR3 runs 15 residues. CDR3 sequence (DNA): TGTGCCAGCAGCCAAGATCCGGGGGTGGCAGATACGCAGTATTTT. Translating it yields CASSQDPGVADTQYF.

V gene TRBV5-8 combines with J gene TRBJ2-3, with 7 bases lining up with TRBD2. This CDR3 region has 15 residues. J gave up 4 bases and V 0 bases, and 5 bases lay outside the gene matches. From germline, CDR1 is SGHTS and CDR2 YDEGEE. Here the CDR3 reads CASSLAGGKSDTQYF. The CDR3 coding sequence is TGTGCCAGCAGCTTGGCGGGAGGAAAATCAGATACGCAGTATTTT.

This chain connects TRBV29-1 to TRBJ1-2; D ambiguous. Germline V gives CDR1 SQVTM, CDR2 ANQGSEA. Deletions cut 5 bases from V and 8 bases from J, with 15 bases between. The CDR3 loop spans 12 amino acids. CDR3 in DNA: TGCAGCGTTCGGGAGGGAGGCGGCGGCTACACCTTC. Its translation: CSVREGGGGYTF. Full variable domain (remainder filled in from reference TRBV29-1 and TRBJ1-2): SAVISQKPSRDICQRGTSLTIQCQVDSQVTMMFWYRQQPGQSLTLIATANQGSEATYESGFVIDKFPISRPNLTFSTLTVSNMSPEDSSIYLCSVREGGGGYTFGSGTRLTVV.